This is a list of T cell receptor beta chains from one sample in a study of blood T cell repertoires in COVID-19. Clones were sequenced by immunoSEQ multiplex PCR, and TCRdb holds only the in-frame ones, with some missing. The table shows 200,000 to 300,000 clones, with around four fifths occurring only once. The sequenced sample consisted of peripheral blood. All receptors derive from a man aged 50 or older with acute or convalescent COVID-19. Each CDR3 is given with its conserved first and last residue. The D gene is left open where the match is weak. A clone size is listed for some rows: how often the clone was seen (once, few, many), or a class if it is expanded.

j_call | clone_size | v_call | cdr3_length | d_call | cdr3_aa | cdr3_nt
TRBJ2-2 | . | TRBV5-1 | 13 | TRBD1 | CASSWTGIGELFF | TGCGCCAGCAGCTGGACAGGGATCGGGGAGCTGTTTTTT
TRBJ1-3 | . | TRBV5-1 | 17 | . | CASSSTDGTLTGNTIYF | TGCGCCAGCAGCTCTACCGACGGGACACTCACTGGAAACACCATATATTTT
TRBJ2-3 | . | TRBV11-2 | 15 | . | CASSLQGLSTDTQYF | TGTGCCAGCAGCTTACAGGGCCTGTCCACAGATACGCAGTATTTT
TRBJ1-6 | . | TRBV2 | 14 | . | CASMRSSYNSPLHF | TGTGCCAGCATGAGGAGCTCCTATAATTCACCCCTCCACTTT
TRBJ1-1 | . | TRBV6-5 | 13 | TRBD1 | CASSYAPRGRAFF | TGTGCCAGCAGTTACGCCCCCAGGGGGCGGGCTTTCTTT
TRBJ1-2 | . | TRBV12-3/TRBV12-4 | 13 | . | CASSSEGRAGYTF | TGTGCCAGCAGCTCGGAGGGGCGCGCTGGCTACACCTTC
TRBJ1-2 | . | TRBV10-2 | 13 | TRBD1 | CASMGQGTYGYTF | TGCGCCAGCATGGGACAGGGCACCTATGGCTACACCTTC
TRBJ2-5 | . | TRBV21-1 | 15 | . | CASSKALEPIGTQYF | TGTGCCAGCAGCAAAGCGCTAGAGCCCATCGGGACCCAGTACTTC
TRBJ1-5 | few | TRBV6-5 | 12 | . | CASRDFNQPQHF | TGTGCCAGCAGGGACTTCAATCAGCCCCAGCATTTT
TRBJ1-5 | . | TRBV30 | 14 | TRBD1 | CAWGQGSFYQPQHF | TGTGCCTGGGGACAGGGATCGTTCTATCAGCCCCAGCATTTT
TRBJ1-1 | once | TRBV6-5 | 16 | TRBD1 | CASSYGRQGADTEAFF | TGTGCCAGCAGTTACGGCCGACAGGGGGCGGACACTGAAGCTTTCTTT
TRBJ2-5 | . | TRBV13 | 16 | TRBD2 | CASSPDGGAGQETQYF | TGTGCCAGCAGCCCCGACGGGGGGGCGGGCCAAGAGACCCAGTACTTC
TRBJ1-5 | once | TRBV27 | 15 | . | CASSLSWQAHQPQHF | TGTGCCAGCAGTTTATCGTGGCAGGCTCATCAGCCCCAGCATTTT
TRBJ1-2 | . | TRBV11-2 | 15 | . | CASNPTPPGSYGYTF | TGTGCCAGCAACCCGACCCCCCCAGGGTCCTATGGCTACACCTTC
TRBJ2-1 | . | TRBV19 | 17 | . | CASSIYGGRGGYNEQFF | TGTGCCAGTAGTATTTATGGGGGCAGGGGAGGGTACAATGAGCAGTTCTTC
TRBJ2-7 | . | TRBV5-1 | 14 | . | CASSFSGTLYEQYF | TGCGCCAGCAGCTTCTCCGGGACACTCTACGAGCAGTACTTC
TRBJ2-1 | . | TRBV28 | 14 | TRBD2 | CATWGLAGDHEQFF | TGTGCCACATGGGGACTAGCGGGAGACCATGAGCAGTTCTTC
TRBJ2-7 | . | TRBV6-5 | 13 | . | CATESTPTYEQYF | TGTGCCACCGAATCGACACCTACCTACGAGCAGTACTTC
TRBJ2-3 | . | TRBV7-3 | 15 | . | CASSLGSGSADTQYF | TGTGCCAGCAGCTTAGGATCCGGGAGCGCAGATACGCAGTATTTT
TRBJ2-7 | once | TRBV19 | 17 | TRBD1 | CASSTGAGTGGSYEQYF | TGTGCCAGTAGTACTGGCGCCGGGACAGGGGGTTCCTACGAGCAGTACTTC
TRBJ2-1 | . | TRBV9 | 15 | TRBD1 | CASSVSGTGYNEQFF | TGTGCCAGCAGCGTATCCGGGACAGGCTACAATGAGCAGTTCTTC